The source of this T cell receptor (beta chain) is a study of blood T cell repertoires in COVID-19. Study summary: The samples span acute and convalescent COVID-19 from the United States, Italy and Spain. T cells, B-cell-depleted T cells, or PBMCs provided the cDNA or gDNA that served as material.

This table comes from immunoSEQ multiplex PCR, and its TCRdb copy is limited to in-frame clones, with some not included. Among some 260,000 clones listed, 70% to 90% were seen once. The CDR3 is 15 residues long. From germline, CDR1 is SEHNR and CDR2 FQNEAQ (reference sequence). The junction had 6 bases not matched to a gene; V was cut back by 7 bases and J by 2 bases. The origin of this receptor is a woman aged 40 to 50 who had recovered from COVID-19. This sequence joins TRBV7-9 and TRBJ2-5, with 11 bases lining up with TRBD2. The specimen was peripheral blood. CDR3 amino acids: CASTLAGGRQETQYF. CDR3 sequence (DNA): TGTGCCAGCACATTAGCGGGGGGGAGACAAGAGACCCAGTACTTC.